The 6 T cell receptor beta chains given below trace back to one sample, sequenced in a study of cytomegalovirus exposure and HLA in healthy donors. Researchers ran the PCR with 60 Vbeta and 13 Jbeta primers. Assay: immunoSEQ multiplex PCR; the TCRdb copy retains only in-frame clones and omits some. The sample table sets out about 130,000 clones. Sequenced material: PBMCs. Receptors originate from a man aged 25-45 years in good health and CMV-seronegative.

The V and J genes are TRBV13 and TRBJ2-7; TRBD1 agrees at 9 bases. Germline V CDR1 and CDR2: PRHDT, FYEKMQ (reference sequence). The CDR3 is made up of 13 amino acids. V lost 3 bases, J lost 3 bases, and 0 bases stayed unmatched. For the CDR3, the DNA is TGTGCCAGCAGCTTGGGACAGGGCTACGAGCAGTACTTC. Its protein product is CASSLGQGYEQYF.

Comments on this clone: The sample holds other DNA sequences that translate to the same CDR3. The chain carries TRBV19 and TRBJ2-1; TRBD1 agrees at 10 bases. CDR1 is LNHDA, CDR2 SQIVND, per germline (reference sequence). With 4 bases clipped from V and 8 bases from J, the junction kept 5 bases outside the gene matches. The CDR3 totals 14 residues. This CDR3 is CASSRDRGGDEQFF. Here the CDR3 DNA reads TGTGCCAGTAGTAGGGACAGGGGAGGGGATGAGCAGTTCTTC. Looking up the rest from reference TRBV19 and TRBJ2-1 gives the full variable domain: DGGITQSPKYLFRKEGQNVTLSCEQNLNHDAMYWYRQDPGQGLRLIYYSQIVNDFQKGDIAEGYSVSREKKESFPLTVTSAQKNPTAFYLCASSRDRGGDEQFFGPGTRLTVL.

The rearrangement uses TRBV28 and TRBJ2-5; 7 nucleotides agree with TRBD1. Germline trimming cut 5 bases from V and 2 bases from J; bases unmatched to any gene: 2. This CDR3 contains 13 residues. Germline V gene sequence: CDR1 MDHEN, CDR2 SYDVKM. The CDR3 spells CASSRQGQETQYF. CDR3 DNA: TGTGCCAGCAGTAGACAGGGACAAGAGACCCAGTACTTC.

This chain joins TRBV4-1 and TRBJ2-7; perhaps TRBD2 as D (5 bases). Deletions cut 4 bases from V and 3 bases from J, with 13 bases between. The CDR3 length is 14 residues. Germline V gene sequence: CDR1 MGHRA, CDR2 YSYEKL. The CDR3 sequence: CASSLAEVGYEQYF. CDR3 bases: TGCGCCAGCAGCCTTGCGGAGGTAGGCTACGAGCAGTACTTC.

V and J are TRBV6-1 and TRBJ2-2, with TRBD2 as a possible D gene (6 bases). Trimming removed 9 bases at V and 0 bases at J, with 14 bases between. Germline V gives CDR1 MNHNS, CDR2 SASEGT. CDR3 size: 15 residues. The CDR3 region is CASEVSGANTGELFF. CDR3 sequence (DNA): TGTGCCAGTGAGGTTAGCGGAGCGAACACCGGGGAGCTGTTTTTT.

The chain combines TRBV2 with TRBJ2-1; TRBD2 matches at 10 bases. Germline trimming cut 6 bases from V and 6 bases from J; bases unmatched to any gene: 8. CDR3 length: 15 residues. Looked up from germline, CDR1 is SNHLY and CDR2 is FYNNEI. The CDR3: CASRGGASGSNEQFF. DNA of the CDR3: TGTGCCAGCAGGGGAGGGGCTAGCGGGAGCAATGAGCAGTTCTTC.